This TCR beta chain was captured by sequencing in a study of shared clonotypes between healthy human individuals. The CDR3 loop spans 11 amino acids. The germline gives CDR1 SNHLY, CDR2 FYNNEI. Trimming removed 8 bases at V and 7 bases at J, with 11 bases between. The table lists this clone with many counts. Assay: immunoSEQ multiplex PCR; the TCRdb copy retains only in-frame clones and omits some. The sample contains some 360,000 clones, 70% to 75% of which appear only once. The origin of this receptor is a man younger than 40 in good health. Source material: memory CD4+ T cells sorted from blood. The sample's subset: CD45RA-negative fraction. V and J are TRBV2 and TRBJ1-1; D perhaps matches TRBD1 (6 bases). CDR3 DNA: TGTGCCAGCCGAAGACAGGTTGAAGCTTTCTTT. Protein: CASRRQVEAFF.